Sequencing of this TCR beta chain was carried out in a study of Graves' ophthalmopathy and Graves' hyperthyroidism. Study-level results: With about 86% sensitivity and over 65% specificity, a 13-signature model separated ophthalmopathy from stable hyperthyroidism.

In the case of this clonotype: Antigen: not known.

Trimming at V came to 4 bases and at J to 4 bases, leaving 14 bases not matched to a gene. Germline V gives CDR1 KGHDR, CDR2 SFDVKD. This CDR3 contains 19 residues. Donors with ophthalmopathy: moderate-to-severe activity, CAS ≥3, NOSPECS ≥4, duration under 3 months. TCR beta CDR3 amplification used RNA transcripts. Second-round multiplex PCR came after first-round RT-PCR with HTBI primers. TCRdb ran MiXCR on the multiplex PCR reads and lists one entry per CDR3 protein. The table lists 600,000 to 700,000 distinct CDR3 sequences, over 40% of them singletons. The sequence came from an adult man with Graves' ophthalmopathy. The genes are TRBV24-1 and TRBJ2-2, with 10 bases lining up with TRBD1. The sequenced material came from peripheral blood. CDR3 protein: CATSDSPDRGQVGTGELFF. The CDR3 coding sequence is TGTGCCACCAGTGACTCCCCTGACAGGGGGCAGGTGGGCACCGGGGAGCTGTTTTTT.